A selection of T cell receptor beta chains follows, all from one sample in a study of graft-versus-host responses after intestinal transplantation. The assay was immunoSEQ multiplex PCR, and TCRdb's table has in-frame clones only and misses some. The table has about 30,000 clones, just under 95% seen once; the top ten hold 0.72%. The sample in question was PBMCs, obtained just over 65 days after intestinal transplant. The origin of the receptors is a human patient who received an intestinal transplant, so some T cells may come from the graft donor. The CDR3 runs from the conserved cysteine through the conserved F or W. The D gene is left open where the match is weak. Rows give clone size only sometimes, using once, few, many, or a class for an expanded clone.

v_gene	abundance	d_gene	j_gene	CDR3aa	CDR3nt
TRBV4-2	.	.	TRBJ1-2	CASSRYRGTNYGYTF	TGTGCCAGCAGCCGATATAGGGGTACCAACTATGGCTACACCTTC
TRBV7-2	.	.	TRBJ1-2	CASSLRGTVIYGYTF	TGTGCCAGCAGCTTAAGGGGTACAGTAATCTATGGCTACACCTTC
TRBV28	.	TRBD1	TRBJ2-5	CASSPLLGGRETQYF	TGTGCCAGCAGTCCCCTATTAGGGGGCAGAGAGACCCAGTACTTC
TRBV7-2	.	.	TRBJ2-3	CASSLVGGVTDTQYF	TGTGCCAGCAGCTTAGTGGGCGGGGTCACAGATACGCAGTATTTT
TRBV7-9	.	TRBD1	TRBJ1-1	CASSFPTGTGGMNTEAFF	TGTGCCAGCAGCTTTCCCACCGGGACAGGGGGAATGAACACTGAAGCTTTCTTT
TRBV6-1	.	.	TRBJ2-7	CASMHERGSYEQYF	TGTGCCAGCATGCATGAGAGGGGAAGCTACGAGCAGTACTTC
TRBV9	once	.	TRBJ2-1	CASSADSFSYNEQFF	TGTGCCAGCAGCGCAGACAGTTTTTCCTACAATGAGCAGTTCTTC
TRBV15	.	TRBD1	TRBJ2-7	CATSPERDRGEQYF	TGTGCCACCAGCCCTGAGCGGGACAGGGGTGAGCAGTACTTC
TRBV5-8	.	.	TRBJ1-5	CASSSQPYNQHF	TGTGCCAGCAGCTCACAACCCTACAATCAGCATTTT
TRBV5-4	.	.	TRBJ2-1	CASSEVGVEQFF	TGTGCCAGCAGCGAGGTCGGGGTTGAGCAGTTCTTC
TRBV5-5	.	.	TRBJ1-5	CASSLRNLESNQPQHF	TGTGCCAGCAGCCTGCGGAATTTAGAGAGCAATCAGCCCCAGCATTTT
TRBV21-1	.	.	TRBJ2-7	CASIEDRGPYPGLAGSLYEQYF	TGTGCCAGCATCGAAGACAGGGGGCCCTACCCGGGACTAGCGGGGTCCCTCTACGAGCAGTACTTC
TRBV19	.	.	TRBJ2-7	CASSIGGNYEQYF	TGTGCCAGTAGTATAGGCGGGAACTACGAGCAGTACTTC
TRBV27	.	.	TRBJ2-6	CASSSGVLGANVLTF	TGTGCCAGCAGTTCCGGGGTCCTCGGGGCCAACGTCCTGACTTTC
TRBV6-6	.	.	TRBJ1-1	CASSYWGPRETEAFF	TGTGCCAGCAGTTATTGGGGCCCGAGGGAGACTGAAGCTTTCTTT
TRBV18	.	.	TRBJ1-5	CASSPVSNQPQHF	TGTGCCAGCTCACCAGTGTCCAATCAGCCCCAGCATTTT
TRBV5-1	.	.	TRBJ2-3	CASSTRPPPDTQYF	TGCGCCAGCAGCACCCGACCGCCACCAGATACGCAGTATTTT
TRBV5-6	.	.	TRBJ1-1	CASSLVGPVLNTEAFF	TGTGCCAGCAGCTTGGTAGGCCCCGTCCTGAACACTGAAGCTTTCTTT
TRBV7-9	once	TRBD1	TRBJ1-2	CASSLATTLTGGLYGYTF	TGTGCCAGCAGCTTAGCCACGACACTAACAGGGGGCCTCTATGGCTACACCTTC
TRBV6-5	.	.	TRBJ1-1	CASRDPGRNTEAFF	TGTGCCAGCAGGGACCCGGGTCGGAACACTGAAGCTTTCTTT
TRBV7-8	.	.	TRBJ2-7	CASSLAGWYEQYF	TGTGCCAGCAGCTTAGCGGGGTGGTACGAGCAGTACTTC
TRBV6-5	.	.	TRBJ1-5	CASRFGRLSNQPQHF	TGTGCCAGCAGGTTTGGCAGGTTGAGCAATCAGCCCCAGCATTTT
TRBV5-1	.	TRBD1	TRBJ1-2	CASSKDRNYGYTF	TGCGCCAGCAGCAAGGACAGGAACTATGGCTACACCTTC
TRBV7-9	.	TRBD1	TRBJ2-2	CASTWGQGVTGELFF	TGTGCCAGCACCTGGGGACAGGGGGTCACCGGGGAGCTGTTTTTT
TRBV2	once	.	TRBJ1-1	CASSGGPYTEAFF	TGTGCCAGCAGTGGCGGACCCTACACTGAAGCTTTCTTT
TRBV7-8	.	.	TRBJ1-1	CASSVGVDGTEAFF	TGTGCCAGCAGCGTCGGGGTCGACGGCACTGAAGCTTTCTTT
TRBV4-1	.	.	TRBJ1-1	CASSQEKANTEAFF	TGCGCCAGCAGCCAAGAGAAGGCAAACACTGAAGCTTTCTTT
TRBV4-2	few	.	TRBJ2-2	CASSQSEGNTGELFF	TGTGCCAGCAGCCAATCGGAGGGAAACACCGGGGAGCTGTTTTTT
TRBV7-8	once	.	TRBJ2-1	CASSPDRRLYNEQFF	TGTGCCAGCAGCCCCGACCGCCGACTGTACAATGAGCAGTTCTTC
TRBV11-3	.	TRBD2	TRBJ2-1	CASSPLAGGYEQFF	TGTGCCAGCAGCCCATTAGCGGGGGGCTATGAGCAGTTCTTC
TRBV27	.	TRBD2	TRBJ2-1	CASSYLRTSVGSGSYNEQFF	TGTGCCAGCAGTTATTTGCGGACTAGCGTGGGAAGTGGGTCCTACAATGAGCAGTTCTTC
TRBV9	.	TRBD1	TRBJ1-6	CASNPTGAGSPLHF	TGTGCCAGCAACCCGACAGGGGCGGGTTCACCCCTCCACTTT
TRBV7-2	.	TRBD2	TRBJ2-7	CASSLIPGEGLYEQYF	TGTGCCAGCAGCTTAATTCCTGGGGAGGGATTATACGAGCAGTACTTC
TRBV28	.	.	TRBJ2-1	CASSLRRLGGRRGQNEQFF	TGTGCCAGCAGTTTACGCAGATTAGGGGGGCGGAGGGGCCAAAATGAGCAGTTCTTC
TRBV5-1	.	.	TRBJ1-3	CASSLPVLTSGNTIYF	TGCGCCAGCAGCCTTCCGGTCCTCACCTCTGGAAACACCATATATTTT
TRBV28	.	.	TRBJ1-6	CASSPVRVGSPLHF	TGTGCCAGCAGTCCCGTTCGGGTGGGATCACCCCTCCACTTT
TRBV6-5	once	TRBD1	TRBJ2-7	CASSQGGVEQYF	TGTGCCAGCAGTCAAGGGGGCGTCGAGCAGTACTTC
TRBV9	.	.	TRBJ2-7	CASSVGSGSEQYF	TGTGCCAGCAGCGTAGGTTCAGGCAGCGAGCAGTACTTC
TRBV6-6	.	TRBD2	TRBJ2-3	CASSSGGADTQYF	TGTGCCAGCAGTTCCGGGGGGGCAGATACGCAGTATTTT
TRBV13	.	TRBD2	TRBJ2-1	CASSRDYHEQFF	TGTGCCAGCAGCCGGGACTACCATGAGCAGTTCTTC
TRBV11-3	.	.	TRBJ2-7	CASSFAGAEQYF	TGTGCCAGCAGCTTCGCCGGGGCCGAGCAGTACTTC
TRBV6-1	.	TRBD2	TRBJ2-1	CASSVHSGILNEQFF	TGTGCCAGCAGTGTCCACAGCGGGATTCTCAATGAGCAGTTCTTC